This T cell receptor (beta chain) was retrieved from a study of shared clonotypes between healthy human individuals. Study summary: Three plates each covered CD4 naive and memory; CD8 naive two, CD8 memory one. Study results and caveats: Approximately 5.3% was the fraction of naive CD4 clonotypes found shared across four donors.

Points on this clone: The antigen remains undetermined.

This CDR3 spans 16 amino acids. Germline V gene sequence: CDR1 LNHDA, CDR2 SQIVND (reference sequence). The J segment lost 2 bases and the V segment lost 4 bases, leaving 5 bases of the junction unmatched. Sequenced by immunoSEQ multiplex PCR; TCRdb stores in-frame clones only, minus some. The table shows approximately 2.4 million clones, with 90% to 96% occurring only once. The TCR comes from a man between 18 and 29 years old in good health. The sample taken for sequencing was naive CD4+ T cells sorted from blood. The subset is: CD45RA+ positively selected. The chain uses TRBV19 and TRBJ2-1, with 10 bases identical to TRBD2. CDR3 loop: CASSTKRGGPYNEQFF. The CDR3 region has the DNA TGTGCCAGTAGTACGAAGCGGGGGGGACCCTACAATGAGCAGTTCTTC. The full variable domain, in which reference TRBV19 and TRBJ2-1 provide the parts outside the CDR3, is DGGITQSPKYLFRKEGQNVTLSCEQNLNHDAMYWYRQDPGQGLRLIYYSQIVNDFQKGDIAEGYSVSREKKESFPLTVTSAQKNPTAFYLCASSTKRGGPYNEQFFGPGTRLTVL.